This T cell receptor (beta chain) was sequenced for a study of long-term antiretroviral therapy in people with HIV. Whole-study findings and limits: With ART, diversity went up but was still lower than in transplant donor controls. Those clones which expanded before ART made up the dominant part of the repertoire at all time points.

Comments on this clone: The antigen is undetermined.

immunoSEQ v3.0 was run at survey level. Per sample, sequencing targeted roughly 35,000-50,000 T-cell genomes. Assay used: immunoSEQ multiplex PCR; TCRdb lists only in-frame clones, some missing. The sample consists of about 21,000 clones, around 82% of them appearing once. Germline loops: CDR1 LNHDA, CDR2 SQIVND (reference sequence). The CDR3 runs to 16 residues. Trimming took 1 base from V and 8 from J; bases not matched to a gene: 7. Every participant gave one or more pre-ART and two or more post-ART PBMC samples. The chain employs TRBV19 and TRBJ1-4; the match to TRBD1 covers 10 bases. The sequence derives from a man over 45 with HIV. Specimen: unsorted PBMCs, collected at the start of antiretroviral therapy. The CDR3 DNA is TGTGCCAGTAGTATAGGGTCCGGGACAGGGGAGGAAAAACTGTTTTTT. Translation gives CASSIGSGTGEEKLFF. The variable domain in full, completed from reference TRBV19 and TRBJ1-4, reads DGGITQSPKYLFRKEGQNVTLSCEQNLNHDAMYWYRQDPGQGLRLIYYSQIVNDFQKGDIAEGYSVSREKKESFPLTVTSAQKNPTAFYLCASSIGSGTGEEKLFFGSGTQLSVL.